The 16 T cell receptor beta chains reported below all come from one sample, sequenced in a study of OX40 agonist ivuxolimab in advanced cancers. Clones were read by immunoSEQ multiplex PCR, and TCRdb kept only the in-frame ones, dropping some. This repertoire shows 25,000 to 30,000 clones, approximately 83% found once; its top ten account for roughly 16%. The starting material was CD4+ or CD8+ T cells sorted from blood, obtained in a trial of the OX40 agonist ivuxolimab. These receptors came from an adult with an advanced solid tumor such as melanoma, head and neck, liver or kidney cancer.

Of note for this clone: The sample contains more than one DNA sequence encoding this CDR3. The rearrangement uses TRBV27 and TRBJ2-1, with a tentative D call TRBD2 (6 bases). Germline assignment: CDR1 MNHEY and CDR2 SMNVEV (reference sequence). The V end lost 2 bases, the J end lost 4 bases, and 6 bases lay between the germline ends. This CDR3 has 13 amino acids. Here the CDR3 reads CASSLGGYNEQFF. The CDR3 bases are TGTGCCAGCAGTTTAGGGGGGTACAATGAGCAGTTCTTC.

The V gene is TRBV6-1, the J gene TRBJ2-1, with no clear D. The CDR3 loop spans 15 amino acids. V was trimmed by 4 bases and J by 0 bases, leaving 10 bases between them. Germline V lookup: CDR1 MNHNS, CDR2 SASEGT. This CDR3 reads CASSVWGSSYNEQFF. The CDR3 coding sequence is TGTGCCAGCAGTGTTTGGGGTAGCTCCTACAATGAGCAGTTCTTC.

This sequence joins TRBV28 and TRBJ2-7; 11 bases match TRBD2. The length of the CDR3 is 15 residues. Trimming took 5 bases from V and 3 from J; bases not matched to a gene: 6. Per the germline V gene, CDR1 is MDHEN and CDR2 is SYDVKM. Written as DNA, the CDR3 is TGTGCCAGCAGTCGCATAGCGGGAGGGTACTACGAGCAGTACTTC. It specifies CASSRIAGGYYEQYF. The whole variable domain, remainder taken from reference TRBV28 and TRBJ2-7, is DVKVTQSSRYLVKRTGEKVFLECVQDMDHENMFWYRQDPGLGLRLIYFSYDVKMKEKGDIPEGYSVSREKKERFSLILESASTNQTSMYLCASSRIAGGYYEQYFGPGTRLTVT.

This chain links TRBV7-9 with TRBJ2-5; weak D call: TRBD2 (5 bases). The J call may be faulty, since TRBJ2-7 better matches the DNA end. The CDR3 covers 14 residues. CDR1 is SEHNR, CDR2 FQNEAQ, per germline (reference sequence). This CDR3 reads CASSHRTEAYEQYF. DNA for the CDR3: TGTGCCAGCAGCCACCGGACTGAGGCCTACGAGCAGTACTTC.

The chain recombines TRBV5-1 with TRBJ2-2; 13 nucleotides line up with TRBD2. Trimming took 4 bases from V and 4 from J; bases not matched to a gene: 4. Germline CDR1 and CDR2: SGHRS and YFSETQ. This CDR3 spans 16 amino acids. CDR3 amino acids: CASSPRTSGGTGELFF. The CDR3 region has the DNA TGCGCCAGCAGCCCCCGGACTAGCGGGGGCACCGGGGAGCTGTTTTTT.

The chain has TRBV9 and TRBJ2-3; TRBD1 matches at 10 bases. The CDR3 is made up of 15 amino acids. J was trimmed by 3 bases and V by 0 bases; bases with no gene match: 1. Per the germline V gene, CDR1 is SGDLS and CDR2 is YYNGEE. In DNA, the CDR3 is TGTGCCAGCAGCGTAGAGGGACAGGGGACAGATACGCAGTATTTT. Its translation: CASSVEGQGTDTQYF.

With regard to this clone: Compared with germline, one end of the junction differs, possibly owing to a read error. The same CDR3 also results from other DNA sequences found in this sample. The genes are TRBV4-1 and TRBJ1-2, with 7 bases that match TRBD1. Germline lookup yields CDR1 MGHRA and CDR2 YSYEKL. The CDR3 has 14 amino acids. The CDR3 here is CASSQTGTAYGYTF. The CDR3 coding sequence is TGCGCCAGCAGCCAAACCGGGACAGCTTATGGCTACACCTTT.

The gene calls are TRBV5-4 and TRBJ2-1; TRBD2 agrees at 15 bases. CDR3 length equals 17 residues. Per germline, CDR1 SGHNT and CDR2 YYREEE (reference sequence). Trimming at V came to 2 bases and at J to 8 bases, leaving 8 bases not matched to a gene. Here the CDR3 DNA reads TGTGCCAGCAGCTTACCGGGACTAGCGGGGGGTGGGGATGAGCAGTTCTTC. It translates to CASSLPGLAGGGDEQFF. Full variable domain (rest looked up from reference TRBV5-4 and TRBJ2-1): ETGVTQSPTHLIKTRGQQVTLRCSSQSGHNTVSWYQQALGQGPQFIFQYYREEENGRGNFPPRFSGLQFPNYSSELNVNALELDDSALYLCASSLPGLAGGGDEQFFGPGTRLTVL.

CDR3 sequence reads: CASSYSTVHEKLFF. In DNA form, the CDR3 reads TGTGCCAGCAGTTACTCGACAGTTCACGAAAAACTGTTTTTT. The chain links TRBV6-5 to TRBJ1-4; a weak D match, TRBD1 (5 bases). From germline, CDR1 is MNHEY and CDR2 SVGAGI. The CDR3 is 14 amino acids. V shed 0 bases and J shed 8 bases, with 10 bases lying between them.

J is TRBJ2-7 and V is TRBV7-9; D is perhaps TRBD1 (6 bases). This CDR3 comprises 13 residues. Trimming shortened V by 3 bases and J by 2 bases, and 8 bases separated the two germline ends. Germline V gene lookup returns CDR1 SEHNR and CDR2 FQNEAQ (reference sequence). In DNA form, the CDR3 reads TGTGCCAGCAGCTTCGACAGGACCTACGAGCAGTACTTC. Protein sequence: CASSFDRTYEQYF.

The rearrangement joins TRBV10-1 to TRBJ2-2; TRBD2 matches 7 bases. The CDR3 spans 20 residues. Trimming at V came to 2 bases and at J to 3 bases, leaving 18 bases not matched to a gene. Per the germline V gene, CDR1 is WNHNN and CDR2 is SYGVQD (reference sequence). In nucleotides, the CDR3 is TGCGCCAGCAGTGAGGGGACCCAGGGAGGACTAGATCGAGACACCGGGGAGCTGTTTTTT. It encodes CASSEGTQGGLDRDTGELFF.

This sequence joins TRBV6-5 and TRBJ2-1; tentatively, D is TRBD2 (6 bases). The CDR3 totals 15 residues. V was pared by 6 bases and J by 7 bases, with 19 bases between. The V gene's germline CDR1 is MNHEY and CDR2 SVGAGI. CDR3 nucleotides: TGTGCCAGCAGGGGAGGTGAGGGTTCAGTTAATGAGCAGTTCTTC. The encoded protein is CASRGGEGSVNEQFF.

The chain combines TRBV7-9 with TRBJ2-7, with 11 bases fitting TRBD1. After removal of 5 bases from V and 0 bases from J, the junction contained 3 bases not matched to a gene. Germline V gene lookup returns CDR1 SEHNR and CDR2 FQNEAQ (reference sequence). This CDR3 has 15 residues. CDR3 DNA: TGTGCCAGCAGCACGGGGACAGGGGGCTCCTACGAGCAGTACTTC. Translated: CASSTGTGGSYEQYF.

This CDR3 reads CASSARLAGGSYEQYF. The DNA for the CDR3 is TGCGCCAGCAGCGCCCGACTAGCGGGGGGCTCCTACGAGCAGTACTTC. V gene TRBV5-1 combines with J gene TRBJ2-7; TRBD2 aligns across 13 bases. Trimming cost V 4 bases and J 0 bases; bases outside gene matches: 4. The CDR3 has 16 amino acids. Germline values: CDR1 SGHRS, CDR2 YFSETQ. Combining the CDR3 with reference TRBV5-1 and TRBJ2-7 gives the whole variable domain KAGVTQTPRYLIKTRGQQVTLSCSPISGHRSVSWYQQTPGQGLQFLFEYFSETQRNKGNFPGRFSGRQFSNSRSEMNVSTLELGDSALYLCASSARLAGGSYEQYFGPGTRLTVT.

V is TRBV4-1 and J is TRBJ1-1; the D gene is possibly TRBD1 (6 bases). The germline CDR1 and CDR2 sequences are MGHRA and YSYEKL. Trimming shortened V by 2 bases and J by 0 bases, and 13 bases separated the two germline ends. This CDR3 region has 16 residues. CDR3 in DNA: TGCGCCAGCAGCCAAAGACAGGTAACCTTGAACACTGAAGCTTTCTTT. It specifies CASSQRQVTLNTEAFF.

The gene calls are TRBV10-3 and TRBJ2-1; 8 bases align to TRBD1. CDR3 size: 14 residues. From germline, CDR1 is ENHRY and CDR2 SYGVKD. With V trimmed by 10 bases and J by 6 bases, 11 bases remained unmatched. CDR3 nucleotide sequence: TGTGCCACCCTGACAGGGGTGCGGTCCAATGAGCAGTTCTTC. Its protein is CATLTGVRSNEQFF.